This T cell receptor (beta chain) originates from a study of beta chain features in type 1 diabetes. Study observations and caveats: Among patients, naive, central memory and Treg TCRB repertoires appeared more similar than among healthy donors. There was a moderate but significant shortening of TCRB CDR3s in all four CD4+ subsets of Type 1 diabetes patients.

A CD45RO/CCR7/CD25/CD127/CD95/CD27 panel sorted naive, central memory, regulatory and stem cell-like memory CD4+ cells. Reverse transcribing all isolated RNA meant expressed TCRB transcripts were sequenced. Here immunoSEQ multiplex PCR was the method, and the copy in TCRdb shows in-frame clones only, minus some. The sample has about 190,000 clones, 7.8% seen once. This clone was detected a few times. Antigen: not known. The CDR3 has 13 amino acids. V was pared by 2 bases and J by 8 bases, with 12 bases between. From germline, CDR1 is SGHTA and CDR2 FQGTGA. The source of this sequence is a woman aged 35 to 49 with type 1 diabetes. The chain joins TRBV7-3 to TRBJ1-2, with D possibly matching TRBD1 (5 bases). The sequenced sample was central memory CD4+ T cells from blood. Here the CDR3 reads CASSLGGLSGYTF. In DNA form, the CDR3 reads TGTGCCAGCAGCTTAGGGGGGTTGAGCGGCTACACCTTC.